The 3 T cell receptor beta chains below all came from one sample that was sequenced in a study of a mutant IDH1 vaccine in newly diagnosed glioma. Their cognate antigens are unknown. TCRdb keeps only in-frame clones here, not all; method: immunoSEQ multiplex PCR. The data contain roughly 40,000 clones, roughly 90% of them singletons. Time point specified: week 5, during vaccination. What each vaccine dose contained was 300 ug of mutant IDH1 20-mer peptide, accompanied by topical imiquimod. The sequencing here drew on PBMCs, taken from a glioma patient whose treatment included an IDH1 peptide vaccine. These receptors all come from a man aged 50-60 years with glioma.

The chain employs TRBV5-5 and TRBJ2-7, with TRBD2 as a possible D gene (6 bases). Germline CDR1 SGHKS, CDR2 YYEKEE (reference sequence). The ends were cut back, 9 bases at V and 3 bases at J, with 16 bases in the middle. This CDR3 is 13 amino acids long. CDR3 DNA: TGTGCCACAAGGAGGGTCGGGGACTACGAGCAGTACTTC. Its translation: CATRRVGDYEQYF.

The rearrangement joins TRBV2 to TRBJ2-3, with D possibly being TRBD2 (5 bases). The CDR3 runs to 13 residues. V lost 5 bases and J lost 3, with 9 bases in between. CDR1 is SNHLY and CDR2 is FYNNEI in the germline V gene. In DNA, the CDR3 is TGTGCCAGCAGTAAACGGGATACAGATACGCAGTATTTT. It codes for CASSKRDTDTQYF. Drawing the rest from reference TRBV2 and TRBJ2-3, the complete variable domain is EPEVTQTPSHQVTQMGQEVILRCVPISNHLYFYWYRQILGQKVEFLVSFYNNEISEKSEIFDDQFSVERPDGSNFTLKIRSTKLEDSAMYFCASSKRDTDTQYFGPGTRLTVL.

In nucleotides, the CDR3 is TGTGCTAGTGGTGCGAGCGGGAGGGCCGGCACAGATACGCAGTATTTT. Translating gives CASGASGRAGTDTQYF. This rearrangement joins TRBV12-5 to TRBJ2-3, with 10 bases that match TRBD2. The CDR3 is made up of 16 amino acids. Trimming took 5 bases from V and 1 from J; bases not matched to a gene: 6. Germline V gene lookup returns CDR1 LGHNT and CDR2 FRNRAP.